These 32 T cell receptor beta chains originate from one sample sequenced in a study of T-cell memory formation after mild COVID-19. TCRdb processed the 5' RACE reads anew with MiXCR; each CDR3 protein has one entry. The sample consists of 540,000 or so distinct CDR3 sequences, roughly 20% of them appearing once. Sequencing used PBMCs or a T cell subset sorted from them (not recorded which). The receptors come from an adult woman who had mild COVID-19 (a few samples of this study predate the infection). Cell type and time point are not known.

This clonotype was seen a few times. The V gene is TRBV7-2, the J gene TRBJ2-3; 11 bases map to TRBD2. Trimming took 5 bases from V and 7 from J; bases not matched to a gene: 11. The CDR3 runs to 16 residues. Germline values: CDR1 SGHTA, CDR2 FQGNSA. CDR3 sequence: CASSRYTSGSSYTQYF. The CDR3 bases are TGTGCCAGCAGCCGATATACTAGCGGGAGTTCGTATACGCAGTATTTT.

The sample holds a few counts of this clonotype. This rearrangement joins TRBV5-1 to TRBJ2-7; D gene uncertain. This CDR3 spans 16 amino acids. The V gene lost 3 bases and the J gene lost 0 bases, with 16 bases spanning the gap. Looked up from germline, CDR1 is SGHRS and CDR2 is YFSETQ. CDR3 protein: CASSSSGPQSSYEQYF. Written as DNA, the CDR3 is TGCGCCAGCAGCTCCTCCGGGCCCCAGAGCTCCTACGAGCAGTACTTC.

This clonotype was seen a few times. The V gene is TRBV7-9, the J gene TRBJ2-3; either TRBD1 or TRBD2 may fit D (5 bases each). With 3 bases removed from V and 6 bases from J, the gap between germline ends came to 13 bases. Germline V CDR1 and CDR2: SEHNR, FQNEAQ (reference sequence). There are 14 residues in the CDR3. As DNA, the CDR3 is TGTGCCAGCAGCTTCTCCGGGGCCGGCGATACGCAGTATTTT. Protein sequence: CASSFSGAGDTQYF. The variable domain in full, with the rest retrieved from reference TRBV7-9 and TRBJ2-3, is DTGVSQNPRHKITKRGQNVTFRCDPISEHNRLYWYRQTLGQGPEFLTYFQNEAQLEKSRLLSDRFSAERPKGSFSTLEIQRTEQGDSAMYLCASSFSGAGDTQYFGPGTRLTVL.

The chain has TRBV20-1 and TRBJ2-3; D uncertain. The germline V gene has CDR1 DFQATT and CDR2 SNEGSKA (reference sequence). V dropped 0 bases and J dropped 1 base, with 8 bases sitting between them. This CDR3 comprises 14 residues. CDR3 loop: CSAREGPGTDTQYF. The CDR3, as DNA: TGCAGTGCTAGAGAAGGCCCGGGCACAGATACGCAGTATTTT.

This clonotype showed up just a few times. Written as DNA, the CDR3 is TGTGCCTCGGACAGTGGGTACACTGAAGCTTTCTTT. Protein: CASDSGYTEAFF. The V gene is TRBV30, the J gene TRBJ1-1; possible D gene TRBD1, 6 bases. The V and J ends lost 7 bases and 3 bases respectively, with 12 bases between them. The CDR3 spans 12 residues. From germline, CDR1 is GTSNPN and CDR2 SVGIG (reference sequence).

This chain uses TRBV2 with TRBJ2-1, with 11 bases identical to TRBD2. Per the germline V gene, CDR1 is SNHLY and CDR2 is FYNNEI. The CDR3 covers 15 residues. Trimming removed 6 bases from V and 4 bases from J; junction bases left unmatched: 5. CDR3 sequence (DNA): TGTGCCAGCAGGGCTCTAGCGGGGGGTTACAATGAGCAGTTCTTC. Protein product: CASRALAGGYNEQFF. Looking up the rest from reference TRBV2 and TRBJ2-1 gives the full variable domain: EPEVTQTPSHQVTQMGQEVILRCVPISNHLYFYWYRQILGQKVEFLVSFYNNEISEKSEIFDDQFSVERPDGSNFTLKIRSTKLEDSAMYFCASRALAGGYNEQFFGPGTRLTVL.

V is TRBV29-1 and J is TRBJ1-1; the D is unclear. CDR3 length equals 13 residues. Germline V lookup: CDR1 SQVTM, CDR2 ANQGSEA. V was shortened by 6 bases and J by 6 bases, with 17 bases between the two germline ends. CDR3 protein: CSVGRLLGPEAFF. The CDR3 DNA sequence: TGCAGCGTCGGTCGACTCTTAGGTCCTGAAGCTTTCTTT.

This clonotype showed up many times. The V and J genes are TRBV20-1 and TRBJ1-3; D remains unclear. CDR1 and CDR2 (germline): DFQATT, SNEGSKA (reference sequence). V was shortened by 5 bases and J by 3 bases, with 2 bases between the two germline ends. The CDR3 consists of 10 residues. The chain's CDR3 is CSARGNTIYF. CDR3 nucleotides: TGCAGTGCTCGTGGAAACACCATATATTTT.

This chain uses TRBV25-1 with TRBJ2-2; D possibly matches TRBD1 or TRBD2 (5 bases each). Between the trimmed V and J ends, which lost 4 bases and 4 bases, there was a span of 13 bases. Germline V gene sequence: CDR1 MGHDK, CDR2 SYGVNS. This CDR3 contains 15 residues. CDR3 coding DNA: TGTGCCAGCAGTGGGAGCAGGGCGGGCACCGGGGAGCTGTTTTTT. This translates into CASSGSRAGTGELFF.

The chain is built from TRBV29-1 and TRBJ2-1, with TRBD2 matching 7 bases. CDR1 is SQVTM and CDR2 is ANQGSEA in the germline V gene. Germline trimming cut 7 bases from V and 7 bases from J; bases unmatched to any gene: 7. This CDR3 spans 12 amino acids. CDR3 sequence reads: CSDGRGGNEQFF. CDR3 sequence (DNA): TGCAGCGACGGAAGGGGAGGGAATGAGCAGTTCTTC.

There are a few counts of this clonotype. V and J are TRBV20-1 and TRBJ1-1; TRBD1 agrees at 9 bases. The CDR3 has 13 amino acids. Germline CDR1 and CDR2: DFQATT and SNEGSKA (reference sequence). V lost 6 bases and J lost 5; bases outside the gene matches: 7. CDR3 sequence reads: CSARHRGRTEAFF. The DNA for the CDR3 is TGCAGTGCGCGTCACAGGGGGCGGACTGAAGCTTTCTTT.

In DNA, the CDR3 is TGTGCCAGCAGTGAGGGACCTTTAGAGACCCAGTACTTC. As protein: CASSEGPLETQYF. The rearrangement links TRBV2 to TRBJ2-5, with D perhaps being TRBD1 or TRBD2 (5 bases each). Germline V CDR1 and CDR2: SNHLY, FYNNEI. The V end was cut by 3 bases, the J end by 4 bases, with 9 bases between. The CDR3 loop spans 13 amino acids.

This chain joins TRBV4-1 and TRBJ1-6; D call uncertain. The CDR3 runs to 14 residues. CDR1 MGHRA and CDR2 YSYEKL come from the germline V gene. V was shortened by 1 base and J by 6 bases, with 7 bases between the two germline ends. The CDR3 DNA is TGCGCCAGCAGCCAAGGGGGAAGTAATTCACCCCTCCACTTT. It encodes CASSQGGSNSPLHF.

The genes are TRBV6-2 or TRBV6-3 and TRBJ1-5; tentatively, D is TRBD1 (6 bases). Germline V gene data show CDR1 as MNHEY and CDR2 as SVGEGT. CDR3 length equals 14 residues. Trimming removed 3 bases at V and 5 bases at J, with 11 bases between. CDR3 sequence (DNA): TGTGCCAGCAGTTATGATGCAGGGGATCAGCCCCAGCATTTT. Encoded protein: CASSYDAGDQPQHF.

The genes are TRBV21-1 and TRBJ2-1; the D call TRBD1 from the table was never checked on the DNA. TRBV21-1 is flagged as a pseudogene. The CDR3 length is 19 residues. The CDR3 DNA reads TGTGACACCCCTCCGAAAGGGGACAGGGGTCTAAAAGGGTACAATGAGCAGTTCTTC. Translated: CDTPPKGDRGLKGYNEQFF.

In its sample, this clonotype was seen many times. CDR3: CSALGGFSPDTQYF. As DNA, the CDR3 is TGCAGTGCCCTCGGTGGTTTCTCCCCAGATACGCAGTATTTT. J is TRBJ2-3 and V is TRBV20-1; D uncertain. This CDR3 region has 14 residues. With 6 bases removed from V and 4 bases from J, the gap between germline ends came to 17 bases. The germline V gene has CDR1 DFQATT and CDR2 SNEGSKA (reference sequence).

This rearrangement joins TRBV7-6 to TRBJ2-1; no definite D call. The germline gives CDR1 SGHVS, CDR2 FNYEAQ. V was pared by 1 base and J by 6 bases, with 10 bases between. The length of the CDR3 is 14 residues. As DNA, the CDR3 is TGTGCCAGCAGCTTAGGAGTGGGGTCCAATGAGCAGTTCTTC. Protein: CASSLGVGSNEQFF.

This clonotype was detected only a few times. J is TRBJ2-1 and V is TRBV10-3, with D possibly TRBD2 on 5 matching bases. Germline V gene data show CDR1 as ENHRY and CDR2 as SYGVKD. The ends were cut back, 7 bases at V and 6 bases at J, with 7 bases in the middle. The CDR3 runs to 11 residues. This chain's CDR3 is CAITAANEQFF. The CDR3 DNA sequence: TGTGCCATCACAGCGGCCAATGAGCAGTTCTTC.

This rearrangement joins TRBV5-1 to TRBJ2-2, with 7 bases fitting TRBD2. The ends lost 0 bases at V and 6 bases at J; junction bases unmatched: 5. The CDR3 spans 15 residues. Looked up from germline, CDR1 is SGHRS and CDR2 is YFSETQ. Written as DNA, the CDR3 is TGCGCCAGCAGCTTGGTAACTAGCGATGCCGGGGAGCTGTTTTTT. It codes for CASSLVTSDAGELFF. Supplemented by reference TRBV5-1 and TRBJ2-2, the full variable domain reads KAGVTQTPRYLIKTRGQQVTLSCSPISGHRSVSWYQQTPGQGLQFLFEYFSETQRNKGNFPGRFSGRQFSNSRSEMNVSTLELGDSALYLCASSLVTSDAGELFFGEGSRLTVL.

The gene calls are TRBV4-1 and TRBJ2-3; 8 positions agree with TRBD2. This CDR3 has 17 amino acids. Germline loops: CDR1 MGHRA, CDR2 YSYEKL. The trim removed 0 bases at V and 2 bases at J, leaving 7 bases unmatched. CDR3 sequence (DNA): TGCGCCAGCAGCCAAGAAAGCGGGGGCGGATTCACAGATACGCAGTATTTT. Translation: CASSQESGGGFTDTQYF.

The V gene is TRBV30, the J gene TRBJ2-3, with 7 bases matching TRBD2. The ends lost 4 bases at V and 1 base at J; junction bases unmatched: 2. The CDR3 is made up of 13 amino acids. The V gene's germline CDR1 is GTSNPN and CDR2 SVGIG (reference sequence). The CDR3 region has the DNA TGTGCCTGGACTAGCGGACGCACAGATACGCAGTATTTT. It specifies CAWTSGRTDTQYF.

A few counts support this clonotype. CDR3 residues: CAWSVGQGAIYEQYF. The CDR3 bases are TGTGCCTGGAGTGTGGGACAGGGGGCAATCTACGAGCAGTACTTC. The V and J genes are TRBV30 and TRBJ2-7; TRBD1 agrees at 12 bases. Germline trimming cut 0 bases from V and 3 bases from J; bases unmatched to any gene: 3. Germline V gives CDR1 GTSNPN, CDR2 SVGIG (reference sequence). The CDR3 is made up of 15 amino acids. Looking up the rest from reference TRBV30 and TRBJ2-7 gives the full variable domain: SQTIHQWPATLVQPVGSPLSLECTVEGTSNPNLYWYRQAAGRGLQLLFYSVGIGQISSEVPQNLSASRPQDRQFILSSKKLLLSDSGFYLCAWSVGQGAIYEQYFGPGTRLTVT.

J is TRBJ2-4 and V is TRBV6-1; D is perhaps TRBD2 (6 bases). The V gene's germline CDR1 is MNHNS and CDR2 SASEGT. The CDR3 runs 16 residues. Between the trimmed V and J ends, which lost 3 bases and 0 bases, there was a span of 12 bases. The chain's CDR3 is CASSEAASVAKNIQYF. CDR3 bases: TGTGCCAGCAGTGAGGCGGCTAGCGTAGCCAAAAACATTCAGTACTTC.

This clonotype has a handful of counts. CDR3 DNA: TGTGCCAGCAGCTGGAGACTAGCCAGCACAGATACGCAGTATTTT. Its translation: CASSWRLASTDTQYF. This chain links TRBV6-6 with TRBJ2-3; 7 bases line up with TRBD2. The CDR3 loop spans 15 amino acids. V trimming: 6 bases; J trimming: 0 bases; junction bases outside the gene matches: 6. In germline, CDR1 is MNHNY, CDR2 SVGAGI (reference sequence).

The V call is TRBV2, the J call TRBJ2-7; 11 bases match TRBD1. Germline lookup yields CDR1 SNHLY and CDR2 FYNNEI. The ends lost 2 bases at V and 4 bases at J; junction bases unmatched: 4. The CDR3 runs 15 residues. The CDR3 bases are TGTGCCAGCAGTGAAAGGGACAGGGGGAAATACGAGCAGTACTTC. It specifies CASSERDRGKYEQYF.

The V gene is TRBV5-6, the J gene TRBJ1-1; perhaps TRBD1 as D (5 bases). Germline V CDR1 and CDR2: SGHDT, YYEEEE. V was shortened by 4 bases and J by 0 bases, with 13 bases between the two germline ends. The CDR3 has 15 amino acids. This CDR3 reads CASSPHRIMNTEAFF. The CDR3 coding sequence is TGTGCCAGCAGCCCCCACAGGATCATGAACACTGAAGCTTTCTTT.

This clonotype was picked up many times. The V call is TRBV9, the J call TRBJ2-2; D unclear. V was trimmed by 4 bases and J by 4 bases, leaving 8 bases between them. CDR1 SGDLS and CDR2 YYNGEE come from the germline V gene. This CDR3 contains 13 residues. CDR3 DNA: TGTGCCAGCAGCCCCTCCGTCACCGGGGAGCTGTTTTTT. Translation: CASSPSVTGELFF.

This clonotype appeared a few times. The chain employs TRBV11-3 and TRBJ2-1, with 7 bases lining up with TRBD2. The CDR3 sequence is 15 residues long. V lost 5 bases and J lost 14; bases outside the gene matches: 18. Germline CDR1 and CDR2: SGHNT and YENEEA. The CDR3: CASSPGLLAPEGKFF. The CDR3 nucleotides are TGTGCCAGCAGCCCGGGCCTACTAGCGCCCGAGGGTAAGTTCTTC.

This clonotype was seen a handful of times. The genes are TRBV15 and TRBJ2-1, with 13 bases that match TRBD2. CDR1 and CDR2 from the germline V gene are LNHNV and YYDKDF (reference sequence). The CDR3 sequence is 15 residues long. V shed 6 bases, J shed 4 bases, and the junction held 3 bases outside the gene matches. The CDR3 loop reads CATRETSGGYNEQFF. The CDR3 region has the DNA TGTGCCACCAGAGAGACTAGCGGGGGGTACAATGAGCAGTTCTTC.

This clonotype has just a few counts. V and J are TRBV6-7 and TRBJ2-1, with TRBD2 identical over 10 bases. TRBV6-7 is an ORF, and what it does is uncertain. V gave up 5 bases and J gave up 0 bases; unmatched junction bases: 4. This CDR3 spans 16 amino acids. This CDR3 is CASSNSGGSSYNEQFF. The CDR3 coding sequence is TGTGCCAGCAGTAATAGCGGGGGGAGCTCCTACAATGAGCAGTTCTTC.

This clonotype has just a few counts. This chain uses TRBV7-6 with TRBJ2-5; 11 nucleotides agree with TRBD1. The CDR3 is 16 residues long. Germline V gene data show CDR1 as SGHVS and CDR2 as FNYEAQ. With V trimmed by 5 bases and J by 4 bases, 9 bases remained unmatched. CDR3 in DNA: TGTGCCAGCAGCCACCGGGACAGGGGGAGAGGAGAGACCCAGTACTTC. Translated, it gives CASSHRDRGRGETQYF.

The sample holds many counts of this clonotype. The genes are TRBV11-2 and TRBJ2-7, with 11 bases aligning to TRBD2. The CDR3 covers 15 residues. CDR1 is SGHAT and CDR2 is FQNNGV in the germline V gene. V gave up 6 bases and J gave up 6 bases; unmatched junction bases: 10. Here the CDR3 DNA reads TGTGCCAGCAGGGCCGGGACTAGCGGCTCGGGCGAGCAGTACTTC. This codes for CASRAGTSGSGEQYF. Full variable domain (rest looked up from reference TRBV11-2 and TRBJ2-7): EAGVAQSPRYKIIEKRQSVAFWCNPISGHATLYWYQQILGQGPKLLIQFQNNGVVDDSQLPKDRFSAERLKGVDSTLKIQPAKLEDSAVYLCASRAGTSGSGEQYFGPGTRLTVT.